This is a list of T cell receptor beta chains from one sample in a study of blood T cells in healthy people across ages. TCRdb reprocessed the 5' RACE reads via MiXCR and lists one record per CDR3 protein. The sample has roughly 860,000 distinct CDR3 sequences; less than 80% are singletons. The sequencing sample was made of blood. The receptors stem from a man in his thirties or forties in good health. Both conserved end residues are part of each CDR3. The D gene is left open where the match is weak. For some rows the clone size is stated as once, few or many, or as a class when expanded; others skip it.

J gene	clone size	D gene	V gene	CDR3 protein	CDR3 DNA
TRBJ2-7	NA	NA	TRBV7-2	CASRPGGIREQYF	TGTGCCAGCAGGCCCGGTGGGATAAGGGAGCAGTACTTC
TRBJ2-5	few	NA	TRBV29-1	CSVGVLETQYF	TGCAGCGTTGGAGTTCTAGAGACCCAGTACTTC
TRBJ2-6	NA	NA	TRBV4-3	CASSQDVTSGANVLTF	TGCGCCAGCAGCCAAGATGTTACCTCTGGGGCCAACGTCCTGACTTTC
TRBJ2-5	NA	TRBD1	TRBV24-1	CATSDQATGTERQTQYF	TGTGCCACCAGTGATCAGGCCACCGGGACAGAGAGGCAGACCCAGTACTTC
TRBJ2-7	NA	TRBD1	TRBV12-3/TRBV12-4	CASRPRTGGTYEQYF	TGTGCCAGCAGGCCGCGGACAGGGGGAACCTACGAGCAGTACTTC
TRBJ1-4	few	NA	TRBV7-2	CASSLGISTNEKLFF	TGTGCCAGCAGCTTAGGGATTTCAACTAATGAAAAACTGTTTTTT
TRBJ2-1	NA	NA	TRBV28	CASSLLRSRVDEQFF	TGTGCCAGCAGTTTACTGAGAAGTAGAGTAGATGAGCAGTTCTTC
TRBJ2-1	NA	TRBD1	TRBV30	CAWSLGQGSNEQFF	TGTGCCTGGAGCTTGGGACAGGGATCCAATGAGCAGTTCTTC
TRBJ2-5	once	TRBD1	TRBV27	CASSFSLQGSGGEYF	TGTGCCAGCAGTTTTTCATTACAGGGGTCCGGTGGGGAGTACTTC
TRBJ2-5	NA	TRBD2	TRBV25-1	CASSPRGVETQYF	TGTGCCAGCAGTCCCCGGGGGGTCGAGACCCAGTACTTC
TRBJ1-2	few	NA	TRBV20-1	CSASGTPNRYGYTF	TGCAGTGCTAGCGGGACTCCTAATAGATATGGCTACACCTTC
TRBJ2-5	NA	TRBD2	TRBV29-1	CSVGGTSWETQYF	TGCAGCGTGGGGGGGACTTCCTGGGAGACCCAGTACTTC
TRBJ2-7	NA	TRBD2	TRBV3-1	CASSQDKRGSGEQYF	TGTGCCAGCAGCCAAGATAAGCGGGGGTCTGGCGAGCAGTACTTC
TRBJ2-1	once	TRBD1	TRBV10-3	CAIREGQGVSYNEQFF	TGTGCCATCAGGGAAGGACAGGGCGTCTCCTACAATGAGCAGTTCTTC
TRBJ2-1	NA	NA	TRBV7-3	CASSLERQAQFF	TGTGCCAGCAGCTTAGAACGGCAGGCTCAGTTCTTC
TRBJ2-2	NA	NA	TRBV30	CAWKRMANTGELFF	TGTGCCTGGAAGCGGATGGCGAACACCGGGGAGCTGTTTTTT
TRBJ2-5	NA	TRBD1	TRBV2	CASWDRGFGETQYF	TGTGCCAGCTGGGACAGGGGCTTCGGAGAGACCCAGTACTTC
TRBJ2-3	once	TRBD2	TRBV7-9	CASSLLRGDTDTQYF	TGTGCCAGCAGCTTATTGCGGGGGGACACAGATACGCAGTATTTT
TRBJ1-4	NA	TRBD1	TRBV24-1	CATSDPRQGLFF	TGTGCCACCAGTGACCCACGACAGGGCCTGTTTTTT
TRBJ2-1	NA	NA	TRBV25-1	CASSELQVGETQFF	TGTGCCAGCAGTGAGTTGCAGGTTGGAGAGACCCAGTTCTTC
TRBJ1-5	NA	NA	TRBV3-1	CASSQDKRTGNQPQHF	TGTGCCAGCAGCCAAGATAAGCGGACGGGGAATCAGCCCCAGCATTTT
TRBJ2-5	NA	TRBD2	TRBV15	CATSPRGYQETQYF	TGTGCCACCAGCCCGCGGGGGTACCAAGAGACCCAGTACTTC
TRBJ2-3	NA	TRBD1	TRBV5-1	CASSLGNRGGTDTQYF	TGCGCCAGCAGCTTGGGTAACAGGGGAGGCACAGATACGCAGTATTTT
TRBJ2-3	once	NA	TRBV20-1	CNAGGTAGTDTQYF	TGCAATGCCGGCGGGACAGCTGGCACGGATACGCAGTATTTT
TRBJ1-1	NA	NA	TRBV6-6	CASSYSRVRDGTEAFF	TGTGCCAGCAGTTACTCTAGGGTCAGGGACGGGACTGAAGCTTTCTTT
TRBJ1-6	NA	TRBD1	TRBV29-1	CSVRQGQGSPLHF	TGCAGCGTCCGACAGGGCCAGGGATCACCCCTCCACTTT
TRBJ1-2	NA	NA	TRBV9	CASSGLHEPSPGLGYGYTF	TGTGCCAGCAGCGGATTACATGAACCTAGCCCGGGCTTAGGCTATGGCTACACCTTC
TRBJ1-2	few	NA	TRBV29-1	CSVEMRRNYGYTF	TGCAGCGTTGAAATGAGACGGAACTATGGCTACACCTTC
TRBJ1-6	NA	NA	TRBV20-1	CSATGRDPYNSPLHF	TGCAGTGCTACTGGCAGGGACCCCTATAATTCACCCCTCCACTTT
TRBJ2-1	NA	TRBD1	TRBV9	CASSVGLGQGGNDEQFF	TGTGCCAGCAGCGTCGGGTTAGGACAGGGGGGAAACGATGAGCAGTTCTTC
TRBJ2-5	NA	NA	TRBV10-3	CAILVRPSGNSETQYF	TGTGCCATCCTCGTGCGGCCATCCGGAAATTCAGAGACCCAGTACTTC